This T cell receptor (beta chain) was observed in a study of OX40 agonist ivuxolimab in advanced cancers. Overall study context: Among those enrolled, mean age was approximately 60 years (range roughly 20 to 85) and over 70% were male. Findings and limits, study-wide: Antigen specificity was not determined for the expanded peripheral T cells. In the 0.1 to 3.0 mg/kg range, CD4+ and CD8+ blood T cells had expanded clonally by week 6.

A note on this clone: Its antigen remains unknown.

The germline gives CDR1 ENHRY, CDR2 SYGVKD. V was trimmed by 6 bases and J by 0 bases, leaving 11 bases between them. The CDR3 is 15 residues long. Clones were sequenced by immunoSEQ multiplex PCR, and TCRdb holds only the in-frame ones, with some missing. The data show around 50,000 clones, with 80% to 90% seen just once and roughly 0.66% held by the top ten. This sequence joins TRBV10-3 and TRBJ1-4; TRBD1 might be the D (5 bases). The TCR comes from an adult with an advanced solid tumor such as melanoma, head and neck, liver or kidney cancer. Sequencing was performed on CD4+ or CD8+ T cells sorted from blood, taken in a trial of the OX40 agonist ivuxolimab. The CDR3 coding sequence is TGTGCCATCAGAGGGGATGCAACAACTAATGAAAAACTGTTTTTT. Its protein is CAIRGDATTNEKLFF.